The entry that follows covers one T cell receptor beta chain sequence. The antigen is not known. This sample is part of a study of response to subunit inactivated influenza vaccine. General study results and limits: With each seasonal influenza vaccination, the authors suggested, few new T cells are recruited.

CDR1 and CDR2 from the germline V gene are MNHEY and SVGEGT. The V segment lost 8 bases and the J segment 7 bases; nucleotides outside the gene matches: 14. The CDR3 runs to 14 residues. Each CDR3 protein is one row after TCRdb ran MiXCR on the RT-PCR reads. The table has over 400,000 distinct CDR3 sequences, roughly 13% seen once. Sample: PBMCs from blood, taken roughly 47 days after vaccination. The chain links TRBV6-2 or TRBV6-3 to TRBJ2-7, with 7 bases that match TRBD2. The sequence derives from a man aged 50 to 60 who received an inactivated influenza vaccine. CDR3 sequence reads: CASGTQRGRWEQYF. The CDR3 region has the DNA TGTGCCAGCGGAACACAGCGGGGTCGGTGGGAGCAGTACTTC.